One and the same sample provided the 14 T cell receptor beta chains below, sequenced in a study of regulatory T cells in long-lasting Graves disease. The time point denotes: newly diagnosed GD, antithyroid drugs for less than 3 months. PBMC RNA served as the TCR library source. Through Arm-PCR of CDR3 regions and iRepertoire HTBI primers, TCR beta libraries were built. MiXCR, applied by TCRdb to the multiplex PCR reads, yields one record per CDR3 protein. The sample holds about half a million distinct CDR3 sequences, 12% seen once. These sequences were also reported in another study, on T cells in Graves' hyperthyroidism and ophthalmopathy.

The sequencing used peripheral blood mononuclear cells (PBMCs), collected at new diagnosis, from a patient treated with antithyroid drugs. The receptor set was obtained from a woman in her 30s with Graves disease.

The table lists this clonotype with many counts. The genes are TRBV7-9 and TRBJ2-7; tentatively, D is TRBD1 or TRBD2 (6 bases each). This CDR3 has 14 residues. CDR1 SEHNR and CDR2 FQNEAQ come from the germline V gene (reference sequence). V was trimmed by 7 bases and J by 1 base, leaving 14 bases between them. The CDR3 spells CASIREGGSYEQYF. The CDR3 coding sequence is TGTGCCAGCATCCGAGAGGGGGGTTCCTACGAGCAGTACTTC.

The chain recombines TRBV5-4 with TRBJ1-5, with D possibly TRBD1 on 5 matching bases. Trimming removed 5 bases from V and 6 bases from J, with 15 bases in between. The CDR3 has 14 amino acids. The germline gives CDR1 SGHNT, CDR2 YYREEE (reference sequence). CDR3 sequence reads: CASSSGGMGQPQHF. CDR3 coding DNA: TGTGCCAGCAGTTCCGGGGGGATGGGTCAGCCCCAGCATTTT.

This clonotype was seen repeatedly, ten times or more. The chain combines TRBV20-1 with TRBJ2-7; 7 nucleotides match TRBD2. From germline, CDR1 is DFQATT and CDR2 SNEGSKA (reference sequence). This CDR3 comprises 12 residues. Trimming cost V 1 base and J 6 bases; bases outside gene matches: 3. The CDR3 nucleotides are TGCAGTGCTAGAGGGGGAGGGGCCGAGCAGTACTTC. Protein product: CSARGGGAEQYF.

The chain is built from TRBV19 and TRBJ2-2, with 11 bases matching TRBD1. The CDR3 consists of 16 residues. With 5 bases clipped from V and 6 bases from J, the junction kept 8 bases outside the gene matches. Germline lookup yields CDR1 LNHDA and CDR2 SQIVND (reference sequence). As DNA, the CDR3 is TGTGCCAGTAGTCCCCGGGACAGGGGGAGTCCCGGGGAGCTGTTTTTT. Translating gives CASSPRDRGSPGELFF.

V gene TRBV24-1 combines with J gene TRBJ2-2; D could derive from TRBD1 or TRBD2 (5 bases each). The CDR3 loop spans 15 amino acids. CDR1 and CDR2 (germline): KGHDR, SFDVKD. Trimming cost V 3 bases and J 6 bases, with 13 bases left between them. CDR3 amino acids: CATSDTGASAGELFF. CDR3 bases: TGTGCCACCAGTGATACCGGGGCCAGCGCCGGGGAGCTGTTTTTT.

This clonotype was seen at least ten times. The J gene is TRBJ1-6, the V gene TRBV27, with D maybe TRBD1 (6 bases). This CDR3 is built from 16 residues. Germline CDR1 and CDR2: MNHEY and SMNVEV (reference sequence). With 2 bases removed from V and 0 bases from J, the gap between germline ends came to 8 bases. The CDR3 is CASSLDRSSYNSPLHF. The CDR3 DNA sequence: TGTGCCAGCAGTTTAGACAGGAGCTCCTATAATTCACCCCTCCACTTT.

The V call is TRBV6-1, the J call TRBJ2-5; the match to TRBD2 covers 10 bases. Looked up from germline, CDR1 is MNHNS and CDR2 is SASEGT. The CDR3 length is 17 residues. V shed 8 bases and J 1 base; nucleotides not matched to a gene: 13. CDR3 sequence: CASRLAGAVFTQETQYF. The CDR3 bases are TGTGCCAGCCGTCTAGCGGGAGCCGTCTTTACCCAAGAGACCCAGTACTTC.

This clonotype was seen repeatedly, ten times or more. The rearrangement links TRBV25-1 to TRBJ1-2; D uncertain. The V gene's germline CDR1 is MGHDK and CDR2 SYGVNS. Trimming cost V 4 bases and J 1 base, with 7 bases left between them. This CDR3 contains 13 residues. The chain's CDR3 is CASSVERNYGYTF. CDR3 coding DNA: TGTGCCAGCAGTGTTGAGCGTAACTATGGCTACACCTTC.

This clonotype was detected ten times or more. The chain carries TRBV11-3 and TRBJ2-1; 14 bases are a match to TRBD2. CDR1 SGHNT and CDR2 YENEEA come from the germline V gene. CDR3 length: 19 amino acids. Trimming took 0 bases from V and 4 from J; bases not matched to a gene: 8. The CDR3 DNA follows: TGTGCCAGCAGCTTAGAGGGGACTAGCGGGGGCCTGGGTTACAATGAGCAGTTCTTC. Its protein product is CASSLEGTSGGLGYNEQFF.

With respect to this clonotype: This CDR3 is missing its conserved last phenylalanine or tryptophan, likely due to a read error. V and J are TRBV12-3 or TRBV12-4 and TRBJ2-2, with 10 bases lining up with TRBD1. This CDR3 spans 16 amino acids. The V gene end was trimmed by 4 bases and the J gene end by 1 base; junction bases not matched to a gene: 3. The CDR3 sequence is CASSSWTGGNTGELFS. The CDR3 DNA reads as TGTGCCAGCAGTTCTTGGACAGGGGGGAACACCGGGGAGCTGTTTTCT.

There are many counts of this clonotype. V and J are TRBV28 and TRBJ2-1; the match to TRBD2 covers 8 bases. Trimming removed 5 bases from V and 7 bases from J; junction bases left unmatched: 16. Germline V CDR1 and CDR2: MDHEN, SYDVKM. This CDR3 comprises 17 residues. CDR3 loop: CASSPARLIPGGNEQFF. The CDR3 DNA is TGTGCCAGCAGTCCAGCCCGCCTGATCCCGGGGGGGAATGAGCAGTTCTTC.

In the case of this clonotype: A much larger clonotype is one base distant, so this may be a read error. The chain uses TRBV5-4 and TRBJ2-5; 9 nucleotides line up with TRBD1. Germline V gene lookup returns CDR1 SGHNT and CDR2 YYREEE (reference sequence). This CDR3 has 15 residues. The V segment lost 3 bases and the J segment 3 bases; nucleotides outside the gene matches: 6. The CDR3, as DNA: TGTGCCAGCAGCTCAGGACAGGGGTCTGAAGAGACCCAGTACTTC. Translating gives CASSSGQGSEETQYF.

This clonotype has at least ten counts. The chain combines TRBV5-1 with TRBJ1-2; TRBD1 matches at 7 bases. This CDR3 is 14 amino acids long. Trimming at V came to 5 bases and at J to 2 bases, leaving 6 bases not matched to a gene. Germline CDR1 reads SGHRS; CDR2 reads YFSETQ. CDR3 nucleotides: TGCGCCAGCAGTTCACCGGGACAGAACTATGGCTACACCTTC. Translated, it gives CASSSPGQNYGYTF.

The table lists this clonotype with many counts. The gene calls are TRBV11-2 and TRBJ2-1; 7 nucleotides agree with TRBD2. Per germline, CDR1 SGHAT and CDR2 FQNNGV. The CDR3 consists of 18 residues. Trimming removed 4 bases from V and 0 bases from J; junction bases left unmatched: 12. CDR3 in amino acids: CASSSRGSSASSYNEQFF. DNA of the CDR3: TGTGCCAGCAGCTCGCGGGGGTCAAGCGCCAGCTCCTACAATGAGCAGTTCTTC.